The 32 T cell receptor beta chains in this list originate from one sample, sequenced in a study of regulatory T cells in long-lasting Graves disease. TCRdb analysed the reads with MiXCR anew, one entry per CDR3 protein. The data hold 1,500 to 2,000 distinct CDR3 sequences, with approximately 84% observed a single time. Scientists built the TCR library using RNA that was extracted from PBMCs. The specimen was peripheral blood mononuclear cells (PBMCs), collected with antithyroid drug treatment, in newly diagnosed or persistent Graves disease (not recorded which). The receptors originated from a woman under 30 with Graves disease.

The chain carries TRBV7-2 and TRBJ2-2; tentative D call: TRBD1 (5 bases). V was cut by 4 bases and J by 4 bases, with 7 bases left in between. CDR3 length: 13 residues. Germline V gene data show CDR1 as SGHTA and CDR2 as FQGNSA. In DNA, the CDR3 is TGTGCCAGCAGCTGGACATCCACCGGGGAGCTGTTTTTT. Its protein product is CASSWTSTGELFF. Together with reference TRBV7-2 and TRBJ2-2, the CDR3 gives the full variable domain: GAGVSQSPSNKVTEKGKDVELRCDPISGHTALYWYRQSLGQGLEFLIYFQGNSAPDKSGLPSDRFSAERTGGSVSTLTIQRTQQEDSAVYLCASSWTSTGELFFGEGSRLTVL.

CDR3 bases: TGTGCCAGCATGGGACTAGCGGGGATTAACCAAGAGACCCAGTACTTC. It encodes CASMGLAGINQETQYF. The chain couples TRBV6-2 or TRBV6-3 to TRBJ2-5; 13 bases are shared with TRBD2. CDR3 length equals 16 residues. Trimming cost V 7 bases and J 0 bases; bases outside gene matches: 5. Per germline, CDR1 MNHEY and CDR2 SVGEGT.

The rearrangement links TRBV4-3 to TRBJ1-2, with D unclear. Trimming removed 1 base at V and 3 bases at J, with 9 bases between. The germline V gene has CDR1 LGHNA and CDR2 YSLEER. The CDR3 is made up of 14 amino acids. CDR3 bases: TGCGCCAGCAGCCAAGTTAAAGGTGACTATGGCTACACCTTC. This gives the protein CASSQVKGDYGYTF.

V gene TRBV5-1 combines with J gene TRBJ1-1; the D is unclear. The CDR3 is 14 residues long. Trimming removed 0 bases from V and 5 bases from J, with 11 bases in between. CDR1 is SGHRS, CDR2 YFSETQ, per germline. CDR3 bases: TGCGCCAGCAGCTTGGAGGGAGGTAGGACTGAAGCTTTCTTT. This codes for CASSLEGGRTEAFF.

This chain uses TRBV9 with TRBJ1-1; perhaps TRBD1 as D (5 bases). The germline gives CDR1 SGDLS, CDR2 YYNGEE. Trimming took off 6 bases at V and 8 bases at J, with 20 bases between the two ends. The CDR3 runs to 14 residues. The CDR3 sequence: CASTRSQGNVEAFF. DNA of the CDR3: TGTGCCAGCACCCGTAGTCAGGGTAATGTAGAAGCTTTCTTT.

CDR3 region: CASSGGPRLDEQFF. The CDR3 nucleotides are TGTGCCAGCAGCGGAGGGCCCCGCCTCGATGAGCAGTTCTTC. The chain carries TRBV9 and TRBJ2-1; D possibly corresponds to TRBD2 (5 bases). Trimming took off 3 bases at V and 8 bases at J, with 15 bases between the two ends. From germline, CDR1 is SGDLS and CDR2 YYNGEE. This CDR3 is built from 14 residues.

The gene calls are TRBV20-1 and TRBJ2-7; D unclear. The V end was cut by 0 bases, the J end by 5 bases, with 14 bases between. The CDR3 totals 14 residues. CDR1 is DFQATT and CDR2 is SNEGSKA in the germline V gene (reference sequence). CDR3 DNA: TGCAGTGCTAGAGATCAGAGCTCCTGGGACGAGCAGTACTTC. It specifies CSARDQSSWDEQYF.

The chain is built from TRBV30 and TRBJ1-2; no clear D. The CDR3 has 12 residues. Germline-derived CDR1 and CDR2 are GTSNPN and SVGIG (reference sequence). Trimming shortened V by 2 bases and J by 0 bases, and 4 bases separated the two germline ends. CDR3 nucleotides: TGTGCCTGGAGTACAGCTAACTATGGCTACACCTTC. This translates into CAWSTANYGYTF.

The chain uses TRBV13 and TRBJ2-4; D uncertain. The CDR3 runs 15 residues. V was clipped by 0 bases and J by 4 bases, with 10 bases between them. Germline CDR1 and CDR2: PRHDT and FYEKMQ (reference sequence). The CDR3: CASSLGTAGKNIQYF. The CDR3 bases are TGTGCCAGCAGCTTAGGCACCGCCGGAAAAAACATTCAGTACTTC. The whole variable domain, filled in from reference TRBV13 and TRBJ2-4, reads AAGVIQSPRHLIKEKRETATLKCYPIPRHDTVYWYQQGPGQDPQFLISFYEKMQSDKGSIPDRFSAQQFSDYHSELNMSSLELGDSALYFCASSLGTAGKNIQYFGAGTRLSVL.

The chain employs TRBV7-2 and TRBJ1-1; D may be TRBD1 (5 bases). CDR1 is SGHTA and CDR2 is FQGNSA in the germline V gene. CDR3 length: 16 residues. Deletions cut 2 bases from V and 0 bases from J, with 13 bases between. CDR3 residues: CASSLSGVGMNTEAFF. CDR3 bases: TGTGCCAGCAGCTTATCGGGGGTCGGCATGAACACTGAAGCTTTCTTT.

The chain carries TRBV19 and TRBJ2-7; 9 bases are shared with TRBD1. CDR3 size: 16 residues. Trimming removed 7 bases from V and 1 base from J; junction bases left unmatched: 11. Germline values: CDR1 LNHDA, CDR2 SQIVND (reference sequence). Written as DNA, the CDR3 is TGTGCCAGTACCCCACCGGGACAGGGTCTTTCCTACGAGCAGTACGTC. Residues: CASTPPGQGLSYEQYV.

The chain employs TRBV7-2 and TRBJ2-6; D call uncertain. CDR1 and CDR2 from the germline V gene are SGHTA and FQGNSA. Trimming removed 5 bases at V and 4 bases at J, with 18 bases between. The length of the CDR3 is 17 residues. CDR3 loop: CASSTIGRSPGANVLTF. For the CDR3, the DNA is TGTGCCAGCAGCACTATTGGAAGGAGTCCAGGGGCCAACGTCCTGACTTTC.

The V and J genes are TRBV4-2 and TRBJ2-7; TRBD2 matches at 7 bases. CDR3 length equals 18 residues. Trimming cost V 4 bases and J 3 bases; bases outside gene matches: 18. Germline CDR1 is LGHNA and CDR2 is YNFKEQ. The CDR3 loop is CASSPLSRAHGTIYEQYF. The CDR3 nucleotides are TGTGCCAGCAGCCCCCTGTCGAGGGCCCACGGGACTATCTACGAGCAGTACTTC.

The rearrangement joins TRBV6-1 to TRBJ2-5; D is undetermined. V lost 8 bases and J 4 bases, leaving 5 bases between the germline ends. Germline lookup yields CDR1 MNHNS and CDR2 SASEGT. The CDR3 length is 10 residues. This chain's CDR3 is CASLGETQYF. The CDR3, as DNA: TGTGCCAGCTTGGGAGAGACCCAGTACTTC.

The V call is TRBV27, the J call TRBJ2-5; 7 bases line up with TRBD1. The CDR3 sequence is 14 residues long. Germline trimming cut 3 bases from V and 1 base from J; bases unmatched to any gene: 2. CDR1 MNHEY and CDR2 SMNVEV come from the germline V gene (reference sequence). The CDR3 sequence is CASSFDRAQETQYF. CDR3 DNA: TGTGCCAGCAGTTTTGACAGGGCCCAAGAGACCCAGTACTTC.

This rearrangement joins TRBV7-9 to TRBJ2-2; no clear D gene. The CDR3 extends over 16 amino acids. V lost 2 bases and J lost 1, with 11 bases in between. Germline V lookup: CDR1 SEHNR, CDR2 FQNEAQ (reference sequence). CDR3 bases: TGTGCCAGCAGCTTAATTTCCTGGGGGAACACCGGGGAGCTGTTTTTT. Protein product: CASSLISWGNTGELFF.

For the CDR3, the DNA is TGTGCCAGCAATTTCCAACGAAGGGGACTCAAGGGGGGCACAGATACGCAGTATTTT. This gives the protein CASNFQRRGLKGGTDTQYF. The chain carries TRBV12-3 or TRBV12-4 and TRBJ2-3; D may be TRBD1 or TRBD2 (6 bases each). The CDR3 has 19 amino acids. V was shortened by 7 bases and J by 1 base, with 27 bases between the two germline ends.

The rearrangement joins TRBV4-2 to TRBJ2-1; D is ambiguous. This CDR3 comprises 11 residues. The V end was cut by 1 base, the J end by 6 bases, with 1 base between. Germline V gene lookup returns CDR1 LGHNA and CDR2 YNFKEQ. CDR3 protein: CASSQVNEQFF. CDR3 nucleotides: TGTGCCAGCAGCCAAGTCAATGAGCAGTTCTTC.

This clonotype was found once. This chain links TRBV6-6 with TRBJ2-1; 9 nucleotides match TRBD1. Per the germline V gene, CDR1 is MNHNY and CDR2 is SVGAGI (reference sequence). The V gene end was trimmed by 5 bases and the J gene end by 2 bases; junction bases not matched to a gene: 1. This CDR3 is built from 14 residues. CDR3 nucleotide sequence: TGTGCCAGCAGTCGGGACAGGGCCTACAATGAGCAGTTCTTC. It translates to CASSRDRAYNEQFF.

This chain links TRBV5-1 with TRBJ2-1; D is unresolved. The ends were cut back, 5 bases at V and 0 bases at J, with 9 bases in the middle. CDR1 and CDR2 from the germline V gene are SGHRS and YFSETQ. The CDR3 has 14 amino acids. The CDR3 sequence is CASRTPSSYNEQFF. CDR3 nucleotides: TGCGCCAGCAGAACCCCCTCCTCCTACAATGAGCAGTTCTTC.

The chain uses TRBV7-9 and TRBJ2-7; 15 bases align to TRBD2. Germline V CDR1 and CDR2: SEHNR, FQNEAQ (reference sequence). V gave up 4 bases and J gave up 7 bases; unmatched junction bases: 5. This CDR3 has 15 residues. The CDR3 bases are TGTGCCAGCAGCTCTATCGGACTAGCGGGAGGGGAGCAGTACTTC. Protein sequence: CASSSIGLAGGEQYF.

The chain has TRBV20-1 and TRBJ2-1; the D gene is possibly TRBD2 (6 bases). This CDR3 region has 15 residues. Germline-derived CDR1 and CDR2 are DFQATT and SNEGSKA (reference sequence). The V and J ends lost 3 bases and 1 base respectively, with 13 bases between them. CDR3 bases: TGCAGTGCTAGTTGGGGACGGGGGTCCTACAATGAGCAGTTCTTC. Residues: CSASWGRGSYNEQFF.

A single count supports this clonotype. The chain couples TRBV14 to TRBJ1-1, with a tentative D call TRBD1 (6 bases). The CDR3 length is 12 residues. Trimming left V 11 bases short and J 8 bases short, with 18 bases between. From germline, CDR1 is SGHDN and CDR2 FVKESK. The CDR3 nucleotides read TGTGCCCCCTTCCGGGACATCGGGGAAGCTTTCTTT. This sequence encodes CAPFRDIGEAFF.

CDR3 in amino acids: CASSVFSGGDEQYV. For the CDR3, the DNA is TGTGCCAGCAGTGTTTTTAGCGGGGGGGACGAGCAGTACGTC. The chain has TRBV2 and TRBJ2-7, with 11 bases fitting TRBD2. This CDR3 region has 14 residues. V was pared by 4 bases and J by 5 bases, with 4 bases of the junction left unmatched. Germline-derived CDR1 and CDR2 are SNHLY and FYNNEI.

The CDR3, as DNA: TGCAGTGCTAGAAGTGGCGGGGCCGGGGAGCTGTTTTTT. Residues: CSARSGGAGELFF. This chain uses TRBV20-1 with TRBJ2-2; a weak D match, TRBD2 (6 bases). The germline V gene has CDR1 DFQATT and CDR2 SNEGSKA (reference sequence). The ends were cut back, 2 bases at V and 6 bases at J, with 10 bases in the middle. CDR3 length: 13 amino acids.

This clonotype came up once. The gene calls are TRBV6-5 and TRBJ2-1, with 12 positions matching TRBD2. CDR1 and CDR2 (germline): MNHEY, SVGAGI. The CDR3 contains 16 residues. V gave up 2 bases and J gave up 5 bases; unmatched junction bases: 4. The CDR3 reads CASSYARLAGDNEQFF. CDR3 sequence (DNA): TGTGCCAGCAGTTACGCCCGACTAGCGGGAGACAATGAGCAGTTCTTC.

This chain connects TRBV6-6 to TRBJ2-2; D possibly corresponds to TRBD2 (6 bases). V lost 6 bases and J lost 3, with 11 bases in between. There are 14 residues in the CDR3. Germline V gene sequence: CDR1 MNHNY, CDR2 SVGAGI (reference sequence). This CDR3 is CASRQTGDTGELFF. For the CDR3, the DNA is TGTGCCAGCAGACAAACGGGGGACACCGGGGAGCTGTTTTTT.

This clonotype was seen once. This chain links TRBV7-2 with TRBJ2-3; no definite D call. The CDR3 covers 14 residues. V lost 1 base, J lost 3 bases, and 8 bases lay in between. Looked up from germline, CDR1 is SGHTA and CDR2 is FQGNSA. The CDR3 DNA is TGTGCCAGCAGCTTAGAGTTGATTACAGATACGCAGTATTTT. It is translated as CASSLELITDTQYF.

The chain employs TRBV4-2 and TRBJ1-2; D uncertain. The CDR3 sequence is 13 residues long. CDR1 and CDR2 (germline): LGHNA, YNFKEQ. The V end lost 5 bases, the J end lost 4 bases, and 11 bases lay between the germline ends. CDR3: CASSSPGLYGYTF. CDR3 coding DNA: TGTGCCAGCAGCTCCCCCGGACTCTATGGCTACACCTTC.

The sample holds one count of this clonotype. Relative to the germline gene, one junction end is altered; a read error may explain this. The rearrangement uses TRBV7-7 and TRBJ1-5, with a weak D call TRBD1 (5 bases). From germline, CDR1 is SSHAT and CDR2 FNYEAQ (reference sequence). The CDR3 runs to 15 residues. The CDR3 DNA reads TGTGCTAGCAGCTTAGTGGGGCCCCCCGGTCAGCCCCAGCATTTT. Translation: CASSLVGPPGQPQHF. The variable domain in full, with the rest retrieved from reference TRBV7-7 and TRBJ1-5, is GAGVSQSPRYKVTKRGQDVTLRCDPISSHATLYWYQQALGQGPEFLTYFNYEAQPDKSGLPSDRFSAERPEGSISTLTIQRTEQRDSAMYRCASSLVGPPGQPQHFGDGTRLSIL.

The chain couples TRBV6-5 to TRBJ2-2; the D is unclear. The CDR3 is made up of 13 amino acids. V lost 7 bases, J lost 2 bases, and 8 bases lay in between. The V gene's germline CDR1 is MNHEY and CDR2 SVGAGI. CDR3 DNA sequence: TGTGCCAGCAACCAGCCCAACACCGGGGAGCTGTTTTTT. Translated, it gives CASNQPNTGELFF.

This sequence joins TRBV5-4 and TRBJ1-1; 9 nucleotides align to TRBD1. Germline CDR1 reads SGHNT; CDR2 reads YYREEE (reference sequence). V shed 2 bases and J 6 bases; nucleotides not matched to a gene: 5. The CDR3 has 14 amino acids. The CDR3 sequence is CASSFGQGFPEAFF. The CDR3 DNA follows: TGTGCCAGCAGCTTCGGACAGGGGTTTCCTGAAGCTTTCTTT.